The count of the clone carrying this TCR beta chain is one. Trimming removed 4 bases at V and 3 bases at J, with 14 bases between. This CDR3 spans 15 amino acids. Germline V gene sequence: CDR1 SGHRS, CDR2 YFSETQ. Participant-reported clinical history was the basis for cohort assignment. Data came from immunoSEQ multiplex PCR; TCRdb stores just in-frame clones and leaves some out. The sample lists over 150,000 clones; 70% to 80% were seen once. This entry belongs to a study of blood T cell repertoires in COVID-19. The specimen was PBMCs or T cells enriched from blood (not recorded which). The genes are TRBV5-1 and TRBJ2-1, with a possible D match to TRBD2 (5 bases). This TCR came from a woman between 65 and 79 years old in a cohort exposed to, infected with or recovered from COVID-19 (not recorded which). The DNA for the CDR3 is TGCGCCAGCAGCCCTCACGAGGGCAACTACAATGAGCAGTTCTTC. Its translation: CASSPHEGNYNEQFF.